This TCR beta chain was recorded in a study of cytomegalovirus exposure and HLA in healthy donors. PCR used 60 Vbeta primers and 13 Jbeta primers. Generated by immunoSEQ multiplex PCR, the TCRdb table keeps only in-frame clones and is missing some. The profile shows 35,000 to 45,000 clones, over 60% of them singletons. The CDR3 extends over 11 amino acids. Germline loops: CDR1 SNHLY, CDR2 FYNNEI. V lost 8 bases, J lost 0 bases, and 4 bases lay in between. Sequenced material: PBMCs. This TCR was sampled from a young man in good health and CMV-seronegative. The V call is TRBV2, the J call TRBJ2-5, with D hard to call. The CDR3 nucleotides read TGTGCCAGCGGCTACCAAGAGACCCAGTACTTC. Translating gives CASGYQETQYF.